This T cell receptor beta chain comes out of a study of blood T cells in healthy people across ages (dated by TCRdb to the mid-2010s). Regarding the complete study: In model experiments, template switching captured roughly one uniquely barcoded TCR beta cDNA molecule for every two T cells. For two donors (one aged 18 to 29 and one aged 80 or older), the study analyzed two additional independent replicas of 1 million unique cDNA reads from the same blood draw. Four age groups were formed from the donors: young (average approximately 15 years), middle-aged (just under 40), aged (over 55) and long-lived (82). To avoid experimental bias, donors of different ages were distributed randomly across sequencing lanes. Age-related changes in TCR beta repertoire diversity were measured in the study by deep sequencing normalized with unique cDNA molecular identifiers. Overall study outcomes, separate from this receptor: Observed TCR beta diversity per million T cells fell roughly linearly with age, and a significant reduction was already apparent by age about 43. The CMV infection status of donors was not known, potentially confounding age-related changes in expanded clonotypes. Estimates of total diversity based on one million sequenced T cells were regarded as lower bounds and as underestimates. Compared with the aged group, more naive CD4+ T cells, fewer expanded clones and increased TCR diversity were shown by the long-lived group, suggesting age selection. Because profiling used bulk unsorted PBMCs, naive and antigen-experienced compartments could not be compared conclusively. Observed TCR beta diversity correlated strongly with the percentage of naive T cells measured by flow cytometry.

Systemically healthy Caucasian individuals from Russia, 35 to 50 in total and aged about 6 to 90 years, were included as donors. Approximately 9.3 milliliters of peripheral blood were drawn from each donor into EDTA-treated Vacutainer tubes. Ficoll-Paque density-gradient centrifugation was used to isolate PBMCs, with at least 7 million obtained per sample. Trizol reagent was used to extract total RNA from the PBMCs, yielding at least 5.5 micrograms per sample. For every donor, flow cytometry on a PBMC aliquot measured the percentage of naive CD45RAhigh/CD27high T cells. A distance of 15 bases separates the germline ends of V and J, which lose 4 bases and 11 bases respectively. Reading from cysteine to phenylalanine, the CDR3 counts 12 amino acids. Only the CDR3 DNA stays, 36 bases, in frame from base 1. For CDR1 and CDR2, the germline V gene lists SGDLS and YYNGEE. This clonotype was observed a handful of times. The clone's antigen remains unknown. Qualities for individual bases were not recorded, and no much larger clone is one base off.

The method was 5' RACE. The sequencer was an Illumina HiSeq 2500. The second PCR ran for about 7 to 11 cycles and used a J-beta primer mix along with a sample-barcoded 5' primer. A unique molecular identifier was introduced onto each TCR beta cDNA molecule by a template-switch 5' adaptor carrying 12 random nucleotides. At least 2.5 million CDR3-containing paired-end reads were obtained from each sample. All of the RNA was converted into first-strand cDNA using the Mint cDNA synthesis kit, with a TRBC-specific oligonucleotide serving as the primer. After uracil-DNA glycosylase treatment, a first 18-cycle PCR used universal primers M1SS and BC2_uni_R on all cDNA. The paper's data handling went like this. For normalization, 1 million high-quality reads were randomly selected from each sample, with every read carrying a distinct molecular identifier. Instead of being binned into consensus sequences, reads with shared molecular identifiers were discarded. MiTCR, with a Q25 quality threshold and the strictest error-elimination algorithm, was used for CDR3 identification, clonotype clustering and error correction. A nonparametric unseen species model using Euler transformation provided a lower-bound estimate of total TCR beta diversity. TCRdb applied fastp at Q25 and MiXCR to the public reads, then kept only in-frame beta chains. All rows with the same CDR3 protein become a single entry with the most common DNA and genes. The V and J calls come from TCRdb's annotation, not from the publication. This sample is represented by 780,000 or so distinct CDR3 sequences; around 50% of them were singletons. Jointly, the top ten make up around a quarter of the sample.

Sequenced material: blood. The receptor's source is a man in his forties or fifties in good health. The chain was built from TRBV9 and TRBJ2-5; the D gene cannot be named for sure. The CDR3 in this case is CASSPQRDEQYF. The DNA sequence is given as TGTGCCAGCAGCCCCCAAAGGGATGAGCAGTACTTC. The variable domain in full, with residues beyond the CDR3 obtained from the reference TRBV9 and TRBJ2-5 genes, is DSGVTQTPKHLITATGQRVTLRCSPRSGDLSVYWYQQSLDQGLQFLIQYYNGEERAKGNILERFSAQQFPDLHSELNLSSLELGDSALYFCASSPQRDEQYFGPGTRLLVL.